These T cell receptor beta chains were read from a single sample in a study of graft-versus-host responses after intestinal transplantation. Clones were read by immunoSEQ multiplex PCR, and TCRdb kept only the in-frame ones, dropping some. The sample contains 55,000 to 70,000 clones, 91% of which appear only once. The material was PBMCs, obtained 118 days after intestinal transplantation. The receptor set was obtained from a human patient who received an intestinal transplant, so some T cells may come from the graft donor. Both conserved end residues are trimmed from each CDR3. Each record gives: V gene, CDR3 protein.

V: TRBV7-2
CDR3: ASSLLAGQQY

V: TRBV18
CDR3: ASSPNGGYTEAF

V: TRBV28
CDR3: GLYEQY

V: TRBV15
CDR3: ATSRDPPGRGLNEKLF

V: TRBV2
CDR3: ASRTAGSYEQY

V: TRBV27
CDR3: ASRGQDSPSYEQY

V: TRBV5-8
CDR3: ASSLGTGGETQY

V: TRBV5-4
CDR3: ASSLAGTGGYNEQF

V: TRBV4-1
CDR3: ASSAGVGYGYT

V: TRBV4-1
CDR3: ASSQQGEWAEAF

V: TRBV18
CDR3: ASSPSGSHEQF

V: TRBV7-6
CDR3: ASSPGTGRFQPQH

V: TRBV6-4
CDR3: ASSDSIYNSPLH

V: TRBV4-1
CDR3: ASSPTPRTTYEQY

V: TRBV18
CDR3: ASSQPGPLRGANVLT

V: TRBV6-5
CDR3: ASSYSSREGAYEQY

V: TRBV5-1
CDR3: ASSTDTLYGYT

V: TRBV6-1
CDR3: ASSEMGGALEQY

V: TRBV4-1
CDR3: ASSQEGHPSGNTIY

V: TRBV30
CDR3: AWSAAYRFHEQY

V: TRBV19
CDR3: ASATVPTDTQY

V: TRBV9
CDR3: ASSVVPGGWTEAF

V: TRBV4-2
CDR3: ASSQAVGQGVLSPLH

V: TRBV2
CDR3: ASSDGQLADASPLH

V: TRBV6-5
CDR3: ASSLTVVAETQY